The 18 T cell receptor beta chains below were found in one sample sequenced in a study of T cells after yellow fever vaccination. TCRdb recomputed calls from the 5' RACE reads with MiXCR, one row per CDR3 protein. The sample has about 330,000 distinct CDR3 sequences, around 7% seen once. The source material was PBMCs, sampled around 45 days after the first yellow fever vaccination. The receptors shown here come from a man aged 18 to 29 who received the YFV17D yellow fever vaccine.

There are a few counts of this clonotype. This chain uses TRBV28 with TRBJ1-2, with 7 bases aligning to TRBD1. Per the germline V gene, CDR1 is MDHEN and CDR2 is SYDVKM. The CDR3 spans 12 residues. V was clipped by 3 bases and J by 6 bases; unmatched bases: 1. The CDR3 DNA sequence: TGTGCCAGCAGTTTTCAGGGGGATGGCTACACCTTC. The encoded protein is CASSFQGDGYTF.

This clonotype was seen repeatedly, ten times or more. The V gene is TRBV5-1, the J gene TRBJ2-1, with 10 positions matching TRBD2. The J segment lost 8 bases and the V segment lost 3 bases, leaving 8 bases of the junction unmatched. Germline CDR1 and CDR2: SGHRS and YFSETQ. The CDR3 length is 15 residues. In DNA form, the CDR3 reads TGCGCCAGCAGCTACACCGGGACTAGCGCCGATGAGCAGTTCTTC. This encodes CASSYTGTSADEQFF.

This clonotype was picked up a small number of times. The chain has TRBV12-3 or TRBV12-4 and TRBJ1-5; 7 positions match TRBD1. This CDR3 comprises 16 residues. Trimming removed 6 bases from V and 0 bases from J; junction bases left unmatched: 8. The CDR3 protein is CASSSLGTASNQPQHF. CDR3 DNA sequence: TGTGCCAGCAGCTCCCTGGGGACAGCTAGCAATCAGCCCCAGCATTTT.

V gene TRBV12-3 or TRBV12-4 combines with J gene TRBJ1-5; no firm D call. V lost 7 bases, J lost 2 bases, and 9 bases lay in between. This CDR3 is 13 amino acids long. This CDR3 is CASKRYGNQPQHF. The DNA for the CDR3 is TGTGCCAGCAAACGGTACGGCAATCAGCCCCAGCATTTT.

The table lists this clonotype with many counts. In DNA, the CDR3 is TGCGCCAGCAGCTTGGTTACAGATAGGGACGAGCAGTACTTC. Its protein is CASSLVTDRDEQYF. The chain couples TRBV5-1 to TRBJ2-7, with D uncertain. The CDR3 sequence is 14 residues long. Trimming took 0 bases from V and 5 from J, leaving 12 bases between them. Germline V lookup: CDR1 SGHRS, CDR2 YFSETQ.

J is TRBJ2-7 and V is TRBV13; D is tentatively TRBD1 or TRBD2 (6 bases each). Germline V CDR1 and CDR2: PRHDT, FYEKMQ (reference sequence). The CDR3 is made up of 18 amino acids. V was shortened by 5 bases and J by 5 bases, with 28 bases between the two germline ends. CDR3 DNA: TGTGCCAGCAGCCCGCAATTAGGGTGGGGGGCATTCAGCCACGAGCAGTACGTC. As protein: CASSPQLGWGAFSHEQYV.

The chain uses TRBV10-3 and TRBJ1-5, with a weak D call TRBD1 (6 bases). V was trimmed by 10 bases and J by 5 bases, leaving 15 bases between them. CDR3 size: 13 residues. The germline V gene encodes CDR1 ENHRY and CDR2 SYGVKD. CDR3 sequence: CATRNRADQPQHF. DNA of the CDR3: TGTGCCACCCGGAACAGGGCTGATCAGCCCCAGCATTTT.

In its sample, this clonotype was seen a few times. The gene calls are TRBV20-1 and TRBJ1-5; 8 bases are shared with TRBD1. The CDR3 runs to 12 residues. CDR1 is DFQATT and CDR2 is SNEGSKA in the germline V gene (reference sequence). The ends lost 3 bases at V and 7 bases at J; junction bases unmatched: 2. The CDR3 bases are TGCAGTGCTAGGACAGGGGAACAGCCCCAGCATTTT. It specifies CSARTGEQPQHF.

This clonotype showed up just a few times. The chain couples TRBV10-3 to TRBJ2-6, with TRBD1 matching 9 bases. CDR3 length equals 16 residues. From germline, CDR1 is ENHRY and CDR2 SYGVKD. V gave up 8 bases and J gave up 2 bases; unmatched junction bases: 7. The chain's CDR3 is CAILGQGTTGANVLTF. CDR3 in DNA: TGTGCCATCCTGGGACAGGGTACGACTGGGGCCAACGTCCTGACTTTC.

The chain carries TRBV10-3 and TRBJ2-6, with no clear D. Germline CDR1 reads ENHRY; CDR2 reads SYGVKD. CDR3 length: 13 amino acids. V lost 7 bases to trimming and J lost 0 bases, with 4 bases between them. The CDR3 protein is CAITDSGANVLTF. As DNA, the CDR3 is TGTGCCATCACTGACTCTGGGGCCAACGTCCTGACTTTC.

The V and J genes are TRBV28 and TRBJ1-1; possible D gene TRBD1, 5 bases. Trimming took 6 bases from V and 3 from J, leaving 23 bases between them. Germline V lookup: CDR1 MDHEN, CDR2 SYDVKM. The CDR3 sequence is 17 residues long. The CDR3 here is CASSPVPGSGGYTEAFF. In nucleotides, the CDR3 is TGTGCCAGCAGCCCCGTTCCCGGTTCCGGGGGTTACACTGAAGCTTTCTTT.

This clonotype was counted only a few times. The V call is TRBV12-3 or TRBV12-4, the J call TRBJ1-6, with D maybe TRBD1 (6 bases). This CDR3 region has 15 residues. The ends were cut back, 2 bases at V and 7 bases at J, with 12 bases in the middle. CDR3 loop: CASSLFGGWNSPLHF. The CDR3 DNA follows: TGTGCCAGCAGTTTATTCGGGGGCTGGAATTCACCCCTCCACTTT.

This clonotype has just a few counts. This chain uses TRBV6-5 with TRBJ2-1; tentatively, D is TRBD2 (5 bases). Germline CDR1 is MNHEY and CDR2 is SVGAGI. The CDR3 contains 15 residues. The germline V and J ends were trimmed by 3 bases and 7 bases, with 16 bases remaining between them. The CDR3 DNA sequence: TGTGCCAGCAGTTATGGCCTAGCTCAGCTTAATGAGCAGTTCTTC. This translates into CASSYGLAQLNEQFF.

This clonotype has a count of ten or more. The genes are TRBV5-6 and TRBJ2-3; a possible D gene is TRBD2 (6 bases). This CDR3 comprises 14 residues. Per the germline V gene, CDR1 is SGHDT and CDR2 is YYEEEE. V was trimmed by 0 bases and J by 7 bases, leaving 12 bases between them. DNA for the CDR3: TGTGCCAGCAGCTTGGTTTCGGGGGATTATACGCAGTATTTT. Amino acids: CASSLVSGDYTQYF.

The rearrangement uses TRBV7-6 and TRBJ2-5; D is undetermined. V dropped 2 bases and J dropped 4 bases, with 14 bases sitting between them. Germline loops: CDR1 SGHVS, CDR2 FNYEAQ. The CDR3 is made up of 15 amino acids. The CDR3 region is CASSLPAAPSETQYF. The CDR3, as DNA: TGTGCCAGCAGCTTACCCGCGGCACCCTCAGAGACCCAGTACTTC.

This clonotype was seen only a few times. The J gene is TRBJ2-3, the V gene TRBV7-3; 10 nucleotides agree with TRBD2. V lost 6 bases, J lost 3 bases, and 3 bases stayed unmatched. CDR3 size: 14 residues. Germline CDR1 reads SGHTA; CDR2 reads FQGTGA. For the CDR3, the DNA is TGTGCCAGCAGGTTTAGCGGGGGGACAGATACGCAGTATTTT. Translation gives CASRFSGGTDTQYF. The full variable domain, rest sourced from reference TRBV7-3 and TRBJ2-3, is GAGVSQTPSNKVTEKGKYVELRCDPISGHTALYWYRQSLGQGPEFLIYFQGTGAADDSGLPNDRFFAVRPEGSVSTLKIQRTERGDSAVYLCASRFSGGTDTQYFGPGTRLTVL.

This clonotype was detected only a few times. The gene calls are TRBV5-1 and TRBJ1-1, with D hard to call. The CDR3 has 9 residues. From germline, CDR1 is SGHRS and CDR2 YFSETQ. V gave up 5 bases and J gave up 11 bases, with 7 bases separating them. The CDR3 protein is CASRVFAFF. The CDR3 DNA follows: TGCGCCAGCAGGGTATTTGCTTTCTTT.

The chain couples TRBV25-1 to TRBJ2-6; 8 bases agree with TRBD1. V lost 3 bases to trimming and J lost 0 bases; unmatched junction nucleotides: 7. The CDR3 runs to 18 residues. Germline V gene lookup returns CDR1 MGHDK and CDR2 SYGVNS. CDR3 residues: CASSEGGQDASGANVLTF. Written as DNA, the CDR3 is TGTGCCAGCAGTGAGGGGGGACAGGACGCCTCTGGGGCCAACGTCCTGACTTTC. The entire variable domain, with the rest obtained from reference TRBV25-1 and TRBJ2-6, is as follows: EADIYQTPRYLVIGTGKKITLECSQTMGHDKMYWYQQDPGMELHLIHYSYGVNSTEKGDLSSESTVSRIRTEHFPLTLESARPSHTSQYLCASSEGGQDASGANVLTFGAGSRLTVL.